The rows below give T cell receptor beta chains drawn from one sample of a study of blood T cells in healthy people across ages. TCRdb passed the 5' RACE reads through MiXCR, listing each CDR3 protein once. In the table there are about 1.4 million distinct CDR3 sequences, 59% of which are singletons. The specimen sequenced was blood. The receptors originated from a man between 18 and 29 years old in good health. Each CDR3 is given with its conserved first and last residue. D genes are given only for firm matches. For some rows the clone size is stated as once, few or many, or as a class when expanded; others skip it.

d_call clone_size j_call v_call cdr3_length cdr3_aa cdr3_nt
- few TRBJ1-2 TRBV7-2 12 CASSLVSYGYTF TGTGCCAGCAGCTTAGTAAGCTATGGCTACACCTTC
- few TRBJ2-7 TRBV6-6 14 CASRDSGSSYEQYF TGTGCCAGCAGGGATAGCGGAAGCTCCTACGAGCAGTACTTC
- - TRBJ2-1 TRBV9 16 CASSGTRGSSYNEQFF TGTGCCAGCAGCGGAACCCGAGGGTCCTCCTACAATGAGCAGTTCTTC
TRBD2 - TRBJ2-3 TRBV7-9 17 CASSRRGTSGRLDTQYF TGTGCCAGCAGCCGCCGGGGGACTAGCGGGAGGTTGGATACGCAGTATTTT
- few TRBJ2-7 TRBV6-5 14 CASSPPHDSYEQYF TGTGCCAGCAGTCCGCCGCACGATTCCTACGAGCAGTACTTC
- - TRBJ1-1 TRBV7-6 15 CASSFRLGANTEAFF TGTGCCAGCAGCTTTCGCCTGGGGGCAAACACTGAAGCTTTCTTT
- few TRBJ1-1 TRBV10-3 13 CAIRTSGDTEAFF TGTGCCATCAGAACGTCTGGAGACACTGAAGCTTTCTTT
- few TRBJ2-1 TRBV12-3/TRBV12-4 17 CASRPLTSGKSHNEQFF TGTGCCAGCAGGCCACTGACGTCGGGGAAGTCCCACAATGAGCAGTTCTTC
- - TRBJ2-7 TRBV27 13 CASSGRDKNEQYF TGTGCCAGCAGTGGACGGGACAAGAACGAGCAGTACTTC
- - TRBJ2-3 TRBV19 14 CASSIRTPRDTQYF TGTGCCAGCAGTATTAGGACTCCACGGGATACGCAGTATTTT
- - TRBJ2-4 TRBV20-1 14 CNADRQGGKNIQYF TGCAATGCTGATCGACAGGGAGGCAAAAACATTCAGTACTTC
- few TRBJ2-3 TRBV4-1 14 CASSQIPLTDTQYF TGCGCCAGCAGCCAAATCCCCCTCACAGATACGCAGTATTTT
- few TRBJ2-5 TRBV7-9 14 CASSSPGGATEQYF TGTGCCAGCAGCTCCCCAGGAGGGGCCACTGAGCAGTACTTC
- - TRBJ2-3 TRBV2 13 CASREGGTDTQYF TGTGCCAGCCGAGAGGGGGGCACAGATACGCAGTATTTT
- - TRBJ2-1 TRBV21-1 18 CASSKKKGVAGDYNEQFF TGTGCCAGCAGCAAAAAAAAGGGGGTAGCGGGAGATTACAATGAGCAGTTCTTC
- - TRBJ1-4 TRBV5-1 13 CASSHVYSEKLFF TGCGCCAGCAGCCATGTATATAGTGAAAAACTGTTTTTT
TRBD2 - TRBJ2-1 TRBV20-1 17 CSATPIKRGANYNEQFF TGCAGTGCTACACCGATCAAGCGGGGGGCCAACTACAATGAGCAGTTCTTC
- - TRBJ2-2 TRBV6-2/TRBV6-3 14 CATGPLLEIGELFF TGTGCCACCGGCCCCCTCCTTGAGATAGGGGAGCTGTTTTTT
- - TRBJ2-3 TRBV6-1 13 CASRRAPTDTQYF TGTGCCAGCAGGCGGGCCCCCACAGATACGCAGTATTTT
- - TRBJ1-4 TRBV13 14 CASSLGFSNEKLFF TGTGCCAGCAGCTTAGGATTTTCAAATGAAAAACTGTTTTTT
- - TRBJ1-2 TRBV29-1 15 CSVTIPNRADYGYTF TGCAGCGTTACAATCCCCAACAGGGCTGACTATGGCTACACCTTC
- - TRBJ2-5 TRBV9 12 CASSAGSNEQYF TGTGCCAGCAGCGCGGGGTCGAATGAGCAGTACTTC
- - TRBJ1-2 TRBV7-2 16 CASSLVGTGNTYGYTF TGTGCCAGCAGCTTAGTAGGCACAGGGAATACGTATGGCTACACCTTC
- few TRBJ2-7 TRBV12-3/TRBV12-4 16 CASSFTDGGRGYEQYF TGTGCCAGCAGTTTCACGGACGGGGGAAGAGGCTACGAGCAGTACTTC
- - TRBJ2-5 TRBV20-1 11 CNVEGQETQYF TGCAATGTGGAGGGGCAAGAGACCCAGTACTTC
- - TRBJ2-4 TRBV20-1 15 CSASSQPRAKNIQYF TGCAGTGCTAGCAGCCAGCCGAGGGCCAAAAACATTCAGTACTTC
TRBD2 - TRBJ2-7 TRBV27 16 CASSSANRAGVGEQYF TGTGCCAGCAGCTCTGCCAATCGAGCGGGAGTGGGCGAGCAGTACTTC
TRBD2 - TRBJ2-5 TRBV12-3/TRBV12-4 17 CASSSTCSGLAGETQYF TGTGCCAGCAGTTCAACCTGTTCGGGACTAGCGGGAGAGACCCAGTACTTC
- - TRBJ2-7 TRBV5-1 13 CASSFVPAHEQYF TGCGCCAGCAGCTTTGTCCCGGCTCACGAGCAGTACTTC
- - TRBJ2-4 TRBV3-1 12 CASSPDERAVYF TGTGCCAGCAGCCCCGACGAACGGGCGGTGTACTTC
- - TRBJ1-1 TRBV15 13 CATSTDMETEAFF TGTGCCACCAGCACAGACATGGAGACTGAAGCTTTCTTT
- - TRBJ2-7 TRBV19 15 CASSIRVEGSYEQYF TGTGCCAGTAGTATTAGGGTGGAGGGTAGCTACGAGCAGTACTTC
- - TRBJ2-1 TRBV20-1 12 CSASGTYNEQFF TGCAGTGCTAGCGGAACTTACAATGAGCAGTTCTTC
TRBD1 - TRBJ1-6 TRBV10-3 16 CATNPTGDEEYSPLHF TGTGCCACGAACCCTACAGGGGATGAAGAGTATTCACCCCTCCACTTT
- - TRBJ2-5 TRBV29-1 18 CSVAYQSGPDSGSETQYF TGCAGCGTTGCATATCAGAGCGGACCGGACTCAGGGTCAGAGACCCAGTACTTC
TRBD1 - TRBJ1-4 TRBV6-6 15 CASSSPGQGNEKLFF TGTGCCAGCAGTTCTCCGGGACAGGGGAATGAAAAACTGTTTTTT
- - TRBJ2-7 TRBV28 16 CASSPLVGWAVREQYF TGTGCCAGCAGTCCCCTAGTTGGGTGGGCGGTTCGGGAGCAGTACTTC
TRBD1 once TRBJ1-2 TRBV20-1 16 CGATKPGQGSSGGYTF TGCGGTGCCACGAAACCGGGACAGGGTTCGTCGGGGGGCTACACCTTC
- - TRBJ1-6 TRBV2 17 CASSAPSWGAYNSPLHF TGTGCCAGCAGCGCACCTTCGTGGGGGGCCTATAATTCACCCCTCCACTTT
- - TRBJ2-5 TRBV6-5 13 CASRDPRARERYF TGTGCCAGCAGAGACCCCCGGGCACGGGAACGGTACTTC
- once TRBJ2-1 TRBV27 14 CASSPGTLLGEQFF TGTGCCAGCAGTCCCGGGACCCTCCTGGGTGAGCAGTTCTTC
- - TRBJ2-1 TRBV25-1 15 CASSRPGGSYNEQFF TGTGCCAGCAGCCGTCCAGGGGGGTCCTACAATGAGCAGTTCTTC
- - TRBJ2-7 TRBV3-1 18 CASSPHIPRAQAFNEQYF TGTGCCAGCAGCCCACACATTCCCCGTGCGCAGGCCTTCAACGAGCAGTACTTC
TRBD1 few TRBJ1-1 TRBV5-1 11 CASRGDTEAFF TGTGCCAGCAGGGGGGACACTGAAGCTTTCTTT
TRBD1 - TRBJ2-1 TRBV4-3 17 CASSQDRRDRGYNEQFF TGCGCCAGCAGCCAAGATCGACGGGACAGGGGATACAATGAGCAGTTCTTC
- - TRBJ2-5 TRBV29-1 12 CSVEGGSDEQYF TGCAGCGTTGAAGGGGGGAGCGATGAGCAGTACTTC
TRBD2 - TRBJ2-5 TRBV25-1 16 CASSERTSGGWNEQYF TGTGCCAGCAGTGAGCGGACTAGCGGGGGATGGAATGAGCAGTACTTC
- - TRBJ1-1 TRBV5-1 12 CASSSGGAEAFF TGCGCCAGCAGCTCCGGGGGGGCTGAAGCTTTCTTT
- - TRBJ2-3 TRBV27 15 CASSPGQTSTDTQYF TGTGCCAGCAGTCCCGGACAGACAAGCACAGATACGCAGTATTTT
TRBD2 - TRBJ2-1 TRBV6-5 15 CASSYGGSLDNEQFF TGTGCCAGCAGTTACGGCGGGAGTTTGGACAATGAGCAGTTCTTC
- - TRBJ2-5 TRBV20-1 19 CSASRAVRPISGHRETQYF TGCAGTGCTAGTAGGGCGGTAAGACCGATAAGTGGACACCGAGAGACCCAGTACTTC
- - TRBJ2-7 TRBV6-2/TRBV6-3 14 CASSSYRESYEQYF TGTGCCAGCAGTTCTTACAGGGAGTCCTACGAGCAGTACTTC
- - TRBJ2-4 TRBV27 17 CASSWSGIKGAKNIQYF TGTGCCAGCAGTTGGTCAGGGATTAAGGGAGCCAAAAACATTCAGTACTTC
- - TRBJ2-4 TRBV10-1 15 CASSESTGTGNIQYF TGCGCCAGCAGTGAGTCGACTGGGACGGGGAACATTCAGTACTTC
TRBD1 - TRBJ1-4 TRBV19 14 CASSMPGTAEKLFF TGTGCCAGTAGTATGCCCGGGACAGCTGAAAAACTGTTTTTT
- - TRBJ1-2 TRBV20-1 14 CSARGGREDHGYTF TGCAGTGCTAGGGGCGGCAGGGAAGACCATGGCTACACCTTC
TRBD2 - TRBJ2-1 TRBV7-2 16 CASSEGSGVERNEQFF TGTGCCAGCAGCGAAGGTAGCGGGGTTGAGCGGAATGAGCAGTTCTTC
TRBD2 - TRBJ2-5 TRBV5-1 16 CASRDTVAGGQETQYF TGCGCCAGCAGAGACACCGTAGCGGGGGGGCAAGAGACCCAGTACTTC
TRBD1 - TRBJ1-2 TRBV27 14 CASTYRGGNYGYTF TGTGCCAGCACCTACAGGGGAGGAAACTATGGCTACACCTTC